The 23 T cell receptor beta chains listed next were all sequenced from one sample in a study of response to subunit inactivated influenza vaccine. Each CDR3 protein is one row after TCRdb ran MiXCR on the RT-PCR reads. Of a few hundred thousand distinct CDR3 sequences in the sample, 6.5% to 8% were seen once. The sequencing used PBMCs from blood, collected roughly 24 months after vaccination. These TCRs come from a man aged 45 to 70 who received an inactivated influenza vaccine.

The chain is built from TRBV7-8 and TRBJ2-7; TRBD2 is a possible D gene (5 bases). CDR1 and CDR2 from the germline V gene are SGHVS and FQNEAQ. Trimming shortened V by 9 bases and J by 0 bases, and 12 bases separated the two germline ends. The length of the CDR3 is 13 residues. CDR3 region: CASRTVSSYEQYF. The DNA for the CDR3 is TGTGCCAGTCGGACTGTAAGCTCCTACGAGCAGTACTTC.

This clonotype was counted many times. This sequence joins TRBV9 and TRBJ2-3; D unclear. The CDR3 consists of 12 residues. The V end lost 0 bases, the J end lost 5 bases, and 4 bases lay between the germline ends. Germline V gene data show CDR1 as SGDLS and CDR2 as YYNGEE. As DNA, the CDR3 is TGTGCCAGCAGCGTAGGTGGAGATACGCAGTATTTT. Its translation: CASSVGGDTQYF.

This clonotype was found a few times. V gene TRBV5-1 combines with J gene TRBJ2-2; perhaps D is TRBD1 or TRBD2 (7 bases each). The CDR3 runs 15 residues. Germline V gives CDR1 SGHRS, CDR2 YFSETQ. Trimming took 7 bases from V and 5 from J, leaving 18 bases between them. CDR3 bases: TGCGCCAGCGGCGGGGGACAGCTTGGGACCGGGGAGCTGTTTTTT. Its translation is CASGGGQLGTGELFF.

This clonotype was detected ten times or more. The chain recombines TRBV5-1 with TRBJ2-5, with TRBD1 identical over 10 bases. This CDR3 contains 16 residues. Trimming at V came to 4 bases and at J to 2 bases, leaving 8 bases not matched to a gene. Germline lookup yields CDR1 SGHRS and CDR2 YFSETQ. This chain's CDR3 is CASSVRTGGPQETQYF. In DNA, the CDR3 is TGCGCCAGCAGCGTCCGGACAGGGGGTCCGCAAGAGACCCAGTACTTC.

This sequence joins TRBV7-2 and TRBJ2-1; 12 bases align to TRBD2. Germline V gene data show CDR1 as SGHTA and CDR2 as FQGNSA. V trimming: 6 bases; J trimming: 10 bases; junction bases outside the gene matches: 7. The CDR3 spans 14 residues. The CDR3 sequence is CASSTSGGLKEQFF. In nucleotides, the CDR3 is TGTGCCAGCAGTACTAGCGGGGGGCTTAAGGAGCAGTTCTTC.

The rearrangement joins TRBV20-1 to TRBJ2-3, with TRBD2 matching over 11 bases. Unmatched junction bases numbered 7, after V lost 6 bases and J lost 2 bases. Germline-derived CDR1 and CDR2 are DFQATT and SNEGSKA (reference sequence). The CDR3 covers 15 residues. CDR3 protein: CSAQGTSGPTDTQYF. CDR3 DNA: TGCAGTGCCCAAGGGACTAGCGGACCCACAGATACGCAGTATTTT.

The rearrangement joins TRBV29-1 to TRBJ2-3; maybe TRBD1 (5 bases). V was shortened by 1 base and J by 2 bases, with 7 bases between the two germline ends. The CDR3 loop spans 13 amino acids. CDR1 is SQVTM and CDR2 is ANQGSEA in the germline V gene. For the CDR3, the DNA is TGCAGCGTTGAAGGGACACACACAGATACGCAGTATTTT. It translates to CSVEGTHTDTQYF.

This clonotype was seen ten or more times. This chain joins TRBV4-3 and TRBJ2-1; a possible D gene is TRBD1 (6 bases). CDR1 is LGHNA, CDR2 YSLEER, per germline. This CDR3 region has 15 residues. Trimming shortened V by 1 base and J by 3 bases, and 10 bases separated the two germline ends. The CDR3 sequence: CASSQAGGVYNEQFF. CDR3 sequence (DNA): TGCGCCAGCAGCCAAGCTGGGGGCGTCTACAATGAGCAGTTCTTC.

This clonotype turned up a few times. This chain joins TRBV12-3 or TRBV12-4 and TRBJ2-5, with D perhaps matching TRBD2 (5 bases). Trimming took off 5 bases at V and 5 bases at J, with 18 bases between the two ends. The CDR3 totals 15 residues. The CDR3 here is CASSQEGTQLETQYF. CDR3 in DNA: TGTGCCAGCAGTCAAGAGGGAACACAGCTCGAGACCCAGTACTTC.

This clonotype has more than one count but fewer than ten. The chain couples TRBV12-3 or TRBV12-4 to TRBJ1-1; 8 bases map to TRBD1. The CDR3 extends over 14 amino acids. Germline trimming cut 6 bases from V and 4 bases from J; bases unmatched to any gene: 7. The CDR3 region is CASSLFTGGTEAFF. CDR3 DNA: TGTGCCAGCAGCCTCTTTACAGGGGGCACTGAAGCTTTCTTT.

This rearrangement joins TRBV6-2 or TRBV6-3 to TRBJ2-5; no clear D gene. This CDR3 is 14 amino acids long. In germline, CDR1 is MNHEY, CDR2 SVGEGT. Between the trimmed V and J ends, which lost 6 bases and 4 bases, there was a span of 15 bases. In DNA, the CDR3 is TGTGCCAGCAGCCGAACGACCCGGCCAGAGACCCAGTACTTC. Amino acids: CASSRTTRPETQYF.

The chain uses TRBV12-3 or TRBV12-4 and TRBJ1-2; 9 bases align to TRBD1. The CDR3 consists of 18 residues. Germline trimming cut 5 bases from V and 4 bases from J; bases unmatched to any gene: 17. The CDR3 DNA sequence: TGTGCCAGCAGTGACATGTCGGGACAGGGTTTCTTTCGCTATGGCTACACCTTC. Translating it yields CASSDMSGQGFFRYGYTF.

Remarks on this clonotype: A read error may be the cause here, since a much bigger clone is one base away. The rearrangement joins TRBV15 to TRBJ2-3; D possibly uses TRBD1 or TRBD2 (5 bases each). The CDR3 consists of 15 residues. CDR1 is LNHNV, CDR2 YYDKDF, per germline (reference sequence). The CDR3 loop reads CVTSRDLGITDTQYF. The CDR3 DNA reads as TGTGTCACCAGCAGGGACCTAGGGATCACAGATACGCAGTATTTT.

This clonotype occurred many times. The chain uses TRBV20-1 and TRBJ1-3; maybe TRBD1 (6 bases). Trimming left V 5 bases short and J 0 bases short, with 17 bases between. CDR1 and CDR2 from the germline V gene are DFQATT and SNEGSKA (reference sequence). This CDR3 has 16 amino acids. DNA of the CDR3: TGCAGTGCTGGCCTGGGGACATTCCCCTCTGGAAACACCATATATTTT. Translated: CSAGLGTFPSGNTIYF.

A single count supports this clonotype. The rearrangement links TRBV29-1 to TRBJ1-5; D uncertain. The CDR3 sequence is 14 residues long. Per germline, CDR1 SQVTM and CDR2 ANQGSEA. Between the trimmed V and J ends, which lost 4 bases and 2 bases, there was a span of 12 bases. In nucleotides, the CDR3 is TGCAGCGTTGCGGAGGGAGGTGGCAATCAGCCCCAGCATTTT. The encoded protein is CSVAEGGGNQPQHF.

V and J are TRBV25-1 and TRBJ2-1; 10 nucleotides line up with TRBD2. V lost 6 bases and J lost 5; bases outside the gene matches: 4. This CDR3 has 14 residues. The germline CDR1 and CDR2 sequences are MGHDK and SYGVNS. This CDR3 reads CASRGLAENNEQFF. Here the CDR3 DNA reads TGTGCCAGCAGAGGACTAGCGGAAAACAATGAGCAGTTCTTC.

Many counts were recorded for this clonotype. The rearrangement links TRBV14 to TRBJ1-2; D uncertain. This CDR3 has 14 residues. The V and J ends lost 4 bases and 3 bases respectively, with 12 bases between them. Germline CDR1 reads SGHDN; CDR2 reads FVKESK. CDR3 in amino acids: CASSRGLWDYGYTF. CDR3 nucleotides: TGTGCCAGCAGCCGAGGCTTGTGGGACTATGGCTACACCTTC.

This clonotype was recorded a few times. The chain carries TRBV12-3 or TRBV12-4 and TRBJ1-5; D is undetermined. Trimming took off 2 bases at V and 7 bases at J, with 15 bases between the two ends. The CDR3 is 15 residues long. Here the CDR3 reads CASSLTRAPRQPQHF. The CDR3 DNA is TGTGCCAGCAGTTTAACCCGGGCCCCACGCCAGCCCCAGCATTTT.

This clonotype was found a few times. The CDR3 DNA reads TGCAGTGCTACCCCACCGGGACTAGCGGCATACACAGATACGCAGTATTTT. Amino acid sequence: CSATPPGLAAYTDTQYF. The V call is TRBV20-1, the J call TRBJ2-3, with 11 bases identical to TRBD2. In germline, CDR1 is DFQATT, CDR2 SNEGSKA (reference sequence). The J segment lost 2 bases and the V segment lost 4 bases, leaving 11 bases of the junction unmatched. The length of the CDR3 is 17 residues.

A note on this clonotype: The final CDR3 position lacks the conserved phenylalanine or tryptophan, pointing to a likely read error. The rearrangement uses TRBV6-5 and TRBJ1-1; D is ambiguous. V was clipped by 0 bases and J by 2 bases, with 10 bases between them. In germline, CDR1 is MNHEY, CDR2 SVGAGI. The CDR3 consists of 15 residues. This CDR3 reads CASSYSIETNTEAFL. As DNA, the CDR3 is TGTGCCAGCAGTTACTCGATAGAAACAAACACTGAAGCTTTCCTT.

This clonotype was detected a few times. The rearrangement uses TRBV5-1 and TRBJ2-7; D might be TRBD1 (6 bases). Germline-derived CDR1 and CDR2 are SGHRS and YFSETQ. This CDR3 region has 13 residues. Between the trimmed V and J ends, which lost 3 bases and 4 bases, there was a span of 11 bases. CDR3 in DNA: TGCGCCAGCAGCTCCGGGACAAAATACGAGCAGTACTTC. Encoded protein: CASSSGTKYEQYF.

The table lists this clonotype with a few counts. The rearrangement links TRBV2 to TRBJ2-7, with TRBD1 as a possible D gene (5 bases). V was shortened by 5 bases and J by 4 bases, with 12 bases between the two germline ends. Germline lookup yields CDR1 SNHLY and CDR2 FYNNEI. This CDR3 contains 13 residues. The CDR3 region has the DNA TGTGCCAGCAGTCCAGAAGGGGTGTACGAGCAGTACTTC. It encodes CASSPEGVYEQYF. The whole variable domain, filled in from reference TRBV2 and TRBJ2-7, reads EPEVTQTPSHQVTQMGQEVILRCVPISNHLYFYWYRQILGQKVEFLVSFYNNEISEKSEIFDDQFSVERPDGSNFTLKIRSTKLEDSAMYFCASSPEGVYEQYFGPGTRLTVT.

The CDR3, as DNA: TGCAGTGCGATACCCGGACAGGGATTTTATAGCAATCAGCCCCAGCATTTT. Protein: CSAIPGQGFYSNQPQHF. The genes are TRBV20-1 and TRBJ1-5, with TRBD1 matching over 8 bases. Germline loops: CDR1 DFQATT, CDR2 SNEGSKA (reference sequence). V shed 6 bases, J shed 0 bases, and the junction held 13 bases outside the gene matches. This CDR3 is 17 amino acids long.